The entry below gives a single T cell receptor beta chain sequence along with its context. These data come from a study of Graves' ophthalmopathy and Graves' hyperthyroidism. Enrollment excluded any patients with other autoimmune diseases, uncontrolled infections, pregnancy or lactation. Trimming took 4 bases from V and 6 from J, leaving 10 bases between them. The CDR3 is made up of 11 amino acids. CDR1 and CDR2 (germline): DFQATT, SNEGSKA (reference sequence). Amplification targeted the TCR beta CDR3 regions, with RNA transcripts as the source material. HTBI-primed RT-PCR formed the first round, and a multiplex PCR formed the second. One entry per CDR3 protein results from TCRdb running MiXCR on the multiplex PCR reads. Of about 390,000 distinct CDR3 sequences in the sample, roughly 15% were seen once.

This sequence originates from a young woman with stable Graves' hyperthyroidism. J is TRBJ2-7 and V is TRBV20-1, with no clear D. Sample: peripheral blood. CDR3 in amino acids: CSAIPAGEQYF. CDR3 bases: TGCAGTGCTATCCCAGCTGGCGAGCAGTACTTC.